One and the same sample provided the 15 T cell receptor beta chains below, sequenced in a study of blood T cells in healthy people across ages. Alongside a J-beta primer mix, a sample-barcoded 5' primer served in a second PCR lasting 7 to 11 cycles. TCRdb re-derived calls from the 5' RACE reads in MiXCR, one entry per CDR3 protein. The sample records around 780,000 distinct CDR3 sequences, more than 50% being singletons. Sequencing input: blood. The source of these receptors is a man in his forties in good health.

V is TRBV3-1 and J is TRBJ2-4, with D tentatively TRBD2 (6 bases). The DNA end favors TRBJ2-5, so the J call may be wrong. The CDR3 consists of 14 residues. The germline CDR1 and CDR2 sequences are LGHDT and YNNKEL (reference sequence). Here the CDR3 reads CASSQDLAEETQYF. The DNA of the CDR3 is TGTGCCAGCAGCCAAGATTTAGCGGAAGAGACCCAGTACTTC.

V and J are TRBV20-1 and TRBJ2-6, with a possible D match to TRBD2 (6 bases). The V and J ends lost 5 bases and 0 bases respectively, with 8 bases between them. The germline CDR1 and CDR2 sequences are DFQATT and SNEGSKA (reference sequence). The CDR3 covers 14 residues. The CDR3 coding sequence is TGCAGTGCTGAGACTAGCTCTGGGGCCAACGTCCTGACTTTC. Its translation is CSAETSSGANVLTF.

V usage is TRBV29-1 and J usage is TRBJ1-1; 7 bases agree with TRBD1. Germline loops: CDR1 SQVTM, CDR2 ANQGSEA. The CDR3 runs to 13 residues. With 7 bases clipped from V and 1 base from J, the junction kept 6 bases outside the gene matches. The CDR3 DNA sequence: TGCAGCGCGACCGGGACAGCGAACACTGAAGCTTTCTTT. This codes for CSATGTANTEAFF.

The chain is built from TRBV21-1 and TRBJ2-5. TRBV21-1 is tagged as a pseudogene. The CDR3 runs 12 residues. The CDR3 DNA reads TGTGCCAGCCCAGGCAGAACAGAGACCCAGTACTTC. Protein product: CASPGRTETQYF.

The chain combines TRBV12-3 or TRBV12-4 with TRBJ2-3; tentatively, D is TRBD2 (5 bases). V was cut by 3 bases and J by 2 bases, with 9 bases left in between. This CDR3 is 14 amino acids long. This CDR3 reads CASSFERITDTQYF. DNA for the CDR3: TGTGCCAGCAGTTTCGAGCGGATCACAGATACGCAGTATTTT.

This clonotype was observed a single time. The chain carries TRBV29-1 and TRBJ2-7; possible D gene TRBD1, 6 bases. The germline V gene encodes CDR1 SQVTM and CDR2 ANQGSEA. This CDR3 contains 12 residues. The V end lost 6 bases, the J end lost 3 bases, and 12 bases lay between the germline ends. In DNA form, the CDR3 reads TGCAGCGTCATGGGGGCCGACTACGAGCAGTACTTC. As protein: CSVMGADYEQYF.

This clonotype has a handful of counts. The chain links TRBV28 to TRBJ2-5; 10 bases line up with TRBD2. V lost 4 bases to trimming and J lost 2 bases; unmatched junction nucleotides: 7. The length of the CDR3 is 16 residues. Germline assignment: CDR1 MDHEN and CDR2 SYDVKM. In DNA, the CDR3 is TGTGCCAGCAGTTGGCTAGCGGGGGTGAAACAAGAGACCCAGTACTTC. Amino acid sequence: CASSWLAGVKQETQYF.

The chain joins TRBV7-9 to TRBJ2-2; possible D gene TRBD1, 5 bases. CDR1 is SEHNR, CDR2 FQNEAQ, per germline (reference sequence). Trimming removed 1 base from V and 6 bases from J, with 9 bases in between. The length of the CDR3 is 14 residues. CDR3 nucleotide sequence: TGTGCCAGCAGCTTAGTTTGGGGCTCCGGGGAGCTGTTTTTT. Its translation: CASSLVWGSGELFF. Full variable domain (remainder filled in from reference TRBV7-9 and TRBJ2-2): DTGVSQNPRHKITKRGQNVTFRCDPISEHNRLYWYRQTLGQGPEFLTYFQNEAQLEKSRLLSDRFSAERPKGSFSTLEIQRTEQGDSAMYLCASSLVWGSGELFFGEGSRLTVL.

The J gene is TRBJ2-1, the V gene TRBV4-3; TRBD1 matches at 9 bases. Trimming at V came to 6 bases and at J to 8 bases, leaving 5 bases not matched to a gene. Germline assignment: CDR1 LGHNA and CDR2 YSLEER. The CDR3 runs 13 residues. Here the CDR3 DNA reads TGCGCCAGCAGTGGGACAGGGTCCGATGAGCAGTTCTTC. Protein: CASSGTGSDEQFF.

The chain recombines TRBV7-8 with TRBJ2-7; perhaps TRBD2 as D (7 bases). From germline, CDR1 is SGHVS and CDR2 FQNEAQ. Trimming cost V 1 base and J 7 bases, with 20 bases left between them. The CDR3 is 16 amino acids. The CDR3, as DNA: TGTGCCAGCAGCTTAGAGTCTCTAGGGAGGGACAATGAGCAGTACTTC. Amino acids: CASSLESLGRDNEQYF.

The chain employs TRBV6-1 and TRBJ2-3, with a possible D match to TRBD2 (5 bases). The CDR3 runs 13 residues. Germline lookup yields CDR1 MNHNS and CDR2 SASEGT. V lost 0 bases and J 8 bases, leaving 9 bases between the germline ends. CDR3: CASSEARGVTQYF. Written as DNA, the CDR3 is TGTGCCAGCAGTGAAGCCCGGGGAGTTACGCAGTATTTT.

The chain links TRBV20-1 to TRBJ1-2; D is undetermined. The CDR3 sequence is 12 residues long. V dropped 7 bases and J dropped 3 bases, with 12 bases sitting between them. Germline V gene data show CDR1 as DFQATT and CDR2 as SNEGSKA (reference sequence). In nucleotides, the CDR3 is TGCAGTGTAAGGGCCCATTACTATGGCTACACCTTC. Translation gives CSVRAHYYGYTF.

The J gene is TRBJ2-6, the V gene TRBV28; 7 bases are shared with TRBD1. From germline, CDR1 is MDHEN and CDR2 SYDVKM. V lost 6 bases to trimming and J lost 3 bases; unmatched junction nucleotides: 5. The CDR3 extends over 15 amino acids. Here the CDR3 reads CASRQQGIGANVLTF. The CDR3 coding sequence is TGTGCCAGCAGACAACAGGGGATTGGGGCCAACGTCCTGACTTTC.

This clonotype was seen a handful of times. The gene calls are TRBV12-3 or TRBV12-4 and TRBJ2-5; TRBD2 agrees at 12 bases. The trim removed 5 bases at V and 5 bases at J, leaving 15 bases unmatched. CDR3 length equals 18 residues. Here the CDR3 reads CASSEGLAGSPTRETQYF. The DNA of the CDR3 is TGTGCCAGCAGTGAAGGACTAGCGGGATCGCCCACCAGGGAGACCCAGTACTTC.

This chain connects TRBV12-3 or TRBV12-4 to TRBJ1-2, with D unclear. This CDR3 spans 13 amino acids. V gave up 3 bases and J gave up 7 bases, with 12 bases separating them. The CDR3 spells CASSFLAKTGYTF. The CDR3 DNA sequence: TGTGCCAGCAGTTTTTTAGCCAAGACTGGCTACACCTTC.